This T cell receptor (beta chain) appears in the sequencing data of a study of graft-versus-host responses after intestinal transplantation. In the study overall: The whole recipient group had anti-thymocyte globulin induction followed by tacrolimus and steroids for roughly 3 years.

A note on this clone: Its antigen is as yet unknown.

Study conclusions and caveats: Allografts of patients with graft-donor T cell macrochimerism showed high graft-versus-host to host-versus-graft clone ratios. GvH clones surfaced in recipient marrow, some emerging earlier in ileum or blood.

The length of the CDR3 is 14 residues. V shed 5 bases and J 3 bases; nucleotides not matched to a gene: 5. Germline CDR1 reads SNHLY; CDR2 reads FYNNEI. TCRdb's copy holds only in-frame clones and misses some; the assay was immunoSEQ multiplex PCR. Among about 50,000 clones listed, around 85% were seen once. The source was unstimulated CD4+ T cells sorted from spleen or lymph node cells, collected before transplant. This TCR was recovered from a human donor who was the organ donor for an intestinal transplant. V is TRBV2 and J is TRBJ1-1; TRBD1 matches at 8 bases. The CDR3 sequence is CASSKDREDTEAFF. Written as DNA, the CDR3 is TGTGCCAGCAGTAAGGACAGGGAAGACACTGAAGCTTTCTTT.